This T cell receptor beta chain was identified in a study of cytomegalovirus exposure and HLA in healthy donors. This CDR3 has 15 residues. Trimming removed 5 bases from V and 3 bases from J; junction bases left unmatched: 7. CDR1 and CDR2 (germline): MNHEY, SMNVEV (reference sequence). Note on this clone: Its antigen is currently unknown.

Study-level points and caveats: Later analysis suggested links between common viral pathogens and several top significant clusters. CMV antigen specificity of a few CMV-associated chains was confirmed in vitro.

A multiplex PCR was run with 60 Vbeta primers and 13 Jbeta primers. The assay was immunoSEQ multiplex PCR, and TCRdb's table has in-frame clones only and misses some. The sample lists about 94,000 clones, more than 75% occurring once. This chain connects TRBV27 to TRBJ2-7, with TRBD2 matching 10 bases. Sequencing was performed on PBMCs. The clonotype originates from a woman aged 60-75 years in good health and CMV-seronegative. This chain's CDR3 is CASSPIAGGYYEQYF. CDR3 DNA sequence: TGTGCCAGCAGTCCTATAGCGGGAGGATACTACGAGCAGTACTTC.